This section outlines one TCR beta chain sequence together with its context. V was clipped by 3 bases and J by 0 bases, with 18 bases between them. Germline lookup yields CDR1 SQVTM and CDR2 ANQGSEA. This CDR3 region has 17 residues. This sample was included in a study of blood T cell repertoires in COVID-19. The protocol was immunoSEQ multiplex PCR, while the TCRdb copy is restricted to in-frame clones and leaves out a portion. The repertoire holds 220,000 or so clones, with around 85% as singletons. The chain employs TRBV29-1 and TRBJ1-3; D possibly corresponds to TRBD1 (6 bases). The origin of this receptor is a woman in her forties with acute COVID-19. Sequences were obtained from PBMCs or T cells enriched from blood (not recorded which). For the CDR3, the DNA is TGCAGCGTTGATACGCTCCCTCCGACAGGCTCTGGAAACACCATATATTTT. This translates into CSVDTLPPTGSGNTIYF.